This T cell receptor beta chain was documented in a study of human T cells and chemical hapten exposure. Trimming removed 3 bases at V and 4 bases at J, with 12 bases between. CDR3 length: 14 amino acids. Germline lookup yields CDR1 LGHNA and CDR2 YSLEER. Sample time point: patch test 2, 6 weeks after DPC sensitization. Treatment specified: therapeutic diphenylcyclopropenone sensitization with weekly scalp DPC. The library attached unique molecular identifiers to individual cDNA molecules. TCRdb reprocessed the RACE reads with MiXCR, giving one entry per CDR3 protein. Of roughly 120,000 distinct CDR3 sequences in the sample, about a tenth were seen once.

The sample was whole blood, taken in connection with sensitization to the hapten diphenylcyclopropenone (DPC). The chain links TRBV4-3 to TRBJ1-1; D remains ambiguous. This receptor was identified in a woman aged 40 to 49 with alopecia areata. Some clones in this sample may be carry-over from other donors' samples. The CDR3 reads CASSQQTSVTEAFF. CDR3 sequence (DNA): TGCGCCAGCAGCCAGCAGACAAGTGTCACTGAAGCTTTCTTT.